The TCR beta chain described here comes from a study of blood T cell repertoires in COVID-19. Turning to the study itself: Samples representing acute and convalescent COVID-19 were sourced from the United States, Italy and Spain. T cells, B-cell-depleted T cells, or PBMCs provided the cDNA or gDNA that served as material.

In the source study's methods: The assay estimated nucleated cells by amplifying reference gene primers. Only in-frame clones appear in the TCRdb table, and some are missing; sequencing was by immunoSEQ multiplex PCR. D and trimming come from the DNA, and the V and J calls and clone size come from that table. This table has some 200,000 clones, 80% to 85% appearing once. Looked up from germline, CDR1 is MDHEN and CDR2 is SYDVKM. The CDR3 is 15 amino acids. Trimming shortened V by 4 bases and J by 0 bases, and 12 bases separated the two germline ends. The chain links TRBV28 to TRBJ2-5; tentatively, D is TRBD2 (6 bases). Material for sequencing was peripheral blood. The receptor was isolated from a woman aged 25-40 years who had recovered from COVID-19. CDR3 DNA: TGTGCCAGCAGTTCGGGCGGGACCTACCAAGAGACCCAGTACTTC. Encoded protein: CASSSGGTYQETQYF.